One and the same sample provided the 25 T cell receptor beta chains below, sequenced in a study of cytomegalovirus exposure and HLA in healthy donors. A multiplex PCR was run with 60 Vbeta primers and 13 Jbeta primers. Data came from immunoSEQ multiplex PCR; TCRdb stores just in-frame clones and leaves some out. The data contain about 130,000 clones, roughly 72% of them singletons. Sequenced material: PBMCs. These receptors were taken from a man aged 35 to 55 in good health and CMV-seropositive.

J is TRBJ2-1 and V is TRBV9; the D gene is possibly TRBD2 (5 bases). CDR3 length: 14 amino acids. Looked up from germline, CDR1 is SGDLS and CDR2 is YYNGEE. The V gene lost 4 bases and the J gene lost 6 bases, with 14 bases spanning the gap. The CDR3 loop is CASSLGGRTNEQFF. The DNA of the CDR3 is TGTGCCAGCAGCCTAGGAGGCCGTACCAATGAGCAGTTCTTC.

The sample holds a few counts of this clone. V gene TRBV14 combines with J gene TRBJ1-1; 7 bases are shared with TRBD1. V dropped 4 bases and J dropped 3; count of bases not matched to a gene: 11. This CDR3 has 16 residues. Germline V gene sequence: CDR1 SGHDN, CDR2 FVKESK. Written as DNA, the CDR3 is TGTGCCAGCAGCCCCCGACAGGGCCCACCTTACACTGAAGCTTTCTTT. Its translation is CASSPRQGPPYTEAFF.

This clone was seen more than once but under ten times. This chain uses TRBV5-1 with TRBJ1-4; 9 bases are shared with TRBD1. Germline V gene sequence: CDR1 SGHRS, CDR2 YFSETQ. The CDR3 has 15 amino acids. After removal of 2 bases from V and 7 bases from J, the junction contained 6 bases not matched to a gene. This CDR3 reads CASSLTGGTGEKLFF. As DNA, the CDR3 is TGCGCCAGCAGCTTAACAGGGGGCACGGGTGAAAAACTGTTTTTT.

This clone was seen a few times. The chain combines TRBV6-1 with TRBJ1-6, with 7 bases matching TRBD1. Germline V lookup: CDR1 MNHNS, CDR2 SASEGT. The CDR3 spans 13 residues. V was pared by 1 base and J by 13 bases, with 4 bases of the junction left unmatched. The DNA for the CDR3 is TGTGCCAGCAGTGAAGGACAGGGTGGCCCCCTCCACTTT. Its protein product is CASSEGQGGPLHF.

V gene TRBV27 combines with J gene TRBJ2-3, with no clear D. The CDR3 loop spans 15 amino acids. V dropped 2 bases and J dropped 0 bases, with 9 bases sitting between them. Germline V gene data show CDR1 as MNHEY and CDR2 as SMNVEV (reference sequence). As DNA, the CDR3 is TGTGCCAGCAGTTTACAGGCTACTAGCACAGATACGCAGTATTTT. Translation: CASSLQATSTDTQYF.

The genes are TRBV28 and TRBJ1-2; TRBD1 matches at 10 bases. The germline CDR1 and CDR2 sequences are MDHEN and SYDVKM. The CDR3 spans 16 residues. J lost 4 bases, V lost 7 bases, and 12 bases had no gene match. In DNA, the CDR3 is TGTGCCAGCACCGGAATCCGGGACAGGGGATTCTATGGCTACACCTTC. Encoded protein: CASTGIRDRGFYGYTF.

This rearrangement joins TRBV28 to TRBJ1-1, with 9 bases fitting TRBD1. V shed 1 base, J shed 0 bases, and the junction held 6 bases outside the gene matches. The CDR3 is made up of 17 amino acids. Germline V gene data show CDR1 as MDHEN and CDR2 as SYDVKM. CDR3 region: CASSLSRDRVMNTEAFF. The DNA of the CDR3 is TGTGCCAGCAGTTTATCTCGGGACAGGGTTATGAACACTGAAGCTTTCTTT.

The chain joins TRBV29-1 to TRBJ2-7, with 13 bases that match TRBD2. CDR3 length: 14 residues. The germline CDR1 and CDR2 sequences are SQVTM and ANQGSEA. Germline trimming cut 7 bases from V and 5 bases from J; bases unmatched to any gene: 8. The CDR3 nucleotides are TGCAGCGGAATGACTAGCGGGGGGAGAAACGAGCAGTACTTC. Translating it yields CSGMTSGGRNEQYF.

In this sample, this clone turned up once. The CDR3 loop reads CASSLALAGVTDTQYF. For the CDR3, the DNA is TGCGCCAGCAGCTTGGCCCTAGCGGGGGTGACAGATACGCAGTATTTT. The chain links TRBV5-1 to TRBJ2-3; TRBD2 aligns across 10 bases. Germline assignment: CDR1 SGHRS and CDR2 YFSETQ. V trimming: 0 bases; J trimming: 3 bases; junction bases outside the gene matches: 4. This CDR3 is 16 amino acids long.

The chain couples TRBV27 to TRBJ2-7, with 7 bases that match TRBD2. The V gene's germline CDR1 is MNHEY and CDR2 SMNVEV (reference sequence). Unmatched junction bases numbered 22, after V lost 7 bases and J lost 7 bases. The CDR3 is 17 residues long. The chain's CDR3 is CASTPGGSGPRSCEQYF. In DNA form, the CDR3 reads TGTGCCAGCACCCCGGGGGGTAGCGGACCAAGGTCGTGTGAGCAGTACTTC.

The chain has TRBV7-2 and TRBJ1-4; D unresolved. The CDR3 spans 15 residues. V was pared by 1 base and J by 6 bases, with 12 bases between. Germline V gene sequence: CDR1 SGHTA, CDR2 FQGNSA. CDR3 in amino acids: CASSLVIGEDEKLFF. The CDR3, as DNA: TGTGCCAGCAGCTTAGTAATTGGGGAGGATGAAAAACTGTTTTTT.

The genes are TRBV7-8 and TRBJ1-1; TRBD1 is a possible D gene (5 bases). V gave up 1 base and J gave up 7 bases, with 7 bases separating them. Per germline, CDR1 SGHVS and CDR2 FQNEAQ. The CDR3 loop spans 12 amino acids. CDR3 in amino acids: CASSLGTIEAFF. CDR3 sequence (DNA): TGTGCCAGCAGCTTAGGGACAATTGAAGCTTTCTTT.

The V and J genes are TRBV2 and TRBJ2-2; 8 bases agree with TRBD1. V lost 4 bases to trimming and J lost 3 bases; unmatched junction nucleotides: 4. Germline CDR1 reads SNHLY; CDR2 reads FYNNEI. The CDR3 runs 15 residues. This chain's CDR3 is CASSGDRGYTGELFF. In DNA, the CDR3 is TGTGCCAGCAGTGGAGACAGGGGATACACCGGGGAGCTGTTTTTT. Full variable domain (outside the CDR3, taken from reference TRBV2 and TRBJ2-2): EPEVTQTPSHQVTQMGQEVILRCVPISNHLYFYWYRQILGQKVEFLVSFYNNEISEKSEIFDDQFSVERPDGSNFTLKIRSTKLEDSAMYFCASSGDRGYTGELFFGEGSRLTVL.

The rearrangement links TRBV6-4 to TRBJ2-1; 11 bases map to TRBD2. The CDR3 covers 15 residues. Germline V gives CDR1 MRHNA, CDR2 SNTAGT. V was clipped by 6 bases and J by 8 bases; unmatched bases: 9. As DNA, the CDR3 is TGTGCCAGCAGCCCTCTAGCGGGGGGCCTCTATGAGCAGTTCTTC. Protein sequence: CASSPLAGGLYEQFF.

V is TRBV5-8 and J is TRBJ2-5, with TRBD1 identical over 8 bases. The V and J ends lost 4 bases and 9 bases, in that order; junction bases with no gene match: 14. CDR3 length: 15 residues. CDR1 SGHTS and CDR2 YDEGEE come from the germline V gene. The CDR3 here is CASSPGQGSIWPQYF. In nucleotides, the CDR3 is TGTGCCAGCAGCCCCGGACAGGGATCAATATGGCCCCAGTACTTC.

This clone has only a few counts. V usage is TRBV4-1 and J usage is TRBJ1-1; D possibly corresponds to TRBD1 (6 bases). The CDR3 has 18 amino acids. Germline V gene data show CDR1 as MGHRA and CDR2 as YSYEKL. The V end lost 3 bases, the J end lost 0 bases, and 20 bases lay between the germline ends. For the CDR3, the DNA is TGCGCCAGCAGCCAGGCGAACGGACAGATAGGCCTGAACACTGAAGCTTTCTTT. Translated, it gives CASSQANGQIGLNTEAFF.

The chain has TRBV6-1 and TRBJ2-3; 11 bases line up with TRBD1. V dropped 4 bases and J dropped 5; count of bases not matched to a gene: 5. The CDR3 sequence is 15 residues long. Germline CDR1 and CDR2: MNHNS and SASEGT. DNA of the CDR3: TGTGCCAGCAGTGTTGGGACAGGGGGTGTAGATACGCAGTATTTT. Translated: CASSVGTGGVDTQYF.

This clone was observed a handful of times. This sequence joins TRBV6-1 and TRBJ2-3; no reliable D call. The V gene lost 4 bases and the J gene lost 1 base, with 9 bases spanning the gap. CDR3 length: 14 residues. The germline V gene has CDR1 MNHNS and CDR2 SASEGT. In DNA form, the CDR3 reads TGTGCCAGCAGTGCGAGACAAGGCACAGATACGCAGTATTTT. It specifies CASSARQGTDTQYF.

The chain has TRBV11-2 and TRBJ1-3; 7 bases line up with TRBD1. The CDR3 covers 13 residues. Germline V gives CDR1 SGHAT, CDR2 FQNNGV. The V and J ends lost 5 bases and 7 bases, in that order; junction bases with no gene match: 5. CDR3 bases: TGTGCCAGCAGCCTTGGGACAGTTAACACCATATATTTT. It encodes CASSLGTVNTIYF.

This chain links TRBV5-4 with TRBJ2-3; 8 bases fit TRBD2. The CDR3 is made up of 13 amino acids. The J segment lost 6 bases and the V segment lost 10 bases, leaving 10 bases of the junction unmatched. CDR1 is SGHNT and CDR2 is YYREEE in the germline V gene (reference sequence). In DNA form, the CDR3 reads TGTGCCCTCTCGGGGGGGCCCGTTGATACGCAGTATTTT. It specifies CALSGGPVDTQYF.

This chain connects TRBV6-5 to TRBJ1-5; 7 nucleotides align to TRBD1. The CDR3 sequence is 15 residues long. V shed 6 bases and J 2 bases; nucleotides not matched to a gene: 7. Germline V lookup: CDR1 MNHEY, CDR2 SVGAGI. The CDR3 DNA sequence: TGTGCCAGCAGAATTACAGGGGTCGGCAATCAGCCCCAGCATTTT. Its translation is CASRITGVGNQPQHF.

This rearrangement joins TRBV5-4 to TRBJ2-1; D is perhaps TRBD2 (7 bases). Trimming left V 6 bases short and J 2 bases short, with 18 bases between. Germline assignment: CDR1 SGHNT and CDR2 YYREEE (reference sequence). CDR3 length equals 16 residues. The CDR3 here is CASTPDEGGPYNEQFF. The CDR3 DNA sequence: TGTGCCAGCACCCCGGATGAGGGGGGGCCCTACAATGAGCAGTTCTTC.

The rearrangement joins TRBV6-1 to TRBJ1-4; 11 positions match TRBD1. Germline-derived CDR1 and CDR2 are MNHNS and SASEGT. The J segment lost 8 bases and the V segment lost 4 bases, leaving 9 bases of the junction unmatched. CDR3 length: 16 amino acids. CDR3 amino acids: CASSATGTGGGEKLFF. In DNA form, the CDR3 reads TGTGCCAGCAGTGCGACGGGGACAGGGGGAGGCGAAAAACTGTTTTTT.

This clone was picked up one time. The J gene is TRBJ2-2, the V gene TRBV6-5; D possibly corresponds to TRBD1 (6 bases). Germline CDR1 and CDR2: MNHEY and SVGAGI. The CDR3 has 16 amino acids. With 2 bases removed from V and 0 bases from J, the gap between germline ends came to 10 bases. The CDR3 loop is CASSYTGQTNTGELFF. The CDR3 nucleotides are TGTGCCAGCAGTTACACCGGACAGACGAACACCGGGGAGCTGTTTTTT.

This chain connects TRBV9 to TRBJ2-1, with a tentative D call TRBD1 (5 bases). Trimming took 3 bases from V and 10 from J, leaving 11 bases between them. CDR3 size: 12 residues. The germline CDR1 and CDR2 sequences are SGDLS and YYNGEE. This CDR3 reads CASSAGLSEQFF. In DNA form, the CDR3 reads TGTGCCAGCAGCGCAGGGCTAAGCGAGCAGTTCTTC.